The sequence of this T cell receptor (beta chain) was determined in a study of cytomegalovirus exposure and HLA in healthy donors. These donors counted as nominally healthy when sampled, but unrecorded immune exposures were likely. Deletions cut 7 bases from V and 7 bases from J, with 13 bases between. CDR1 and CDR2 from the germline V gene are SEHNR and FQNEAQ (reference sequence). This CDR3 has 12 residues. A multiplex PCR was run with 60 Vbeta primers and 13 Jbeta primers. Libraries were prepared by immunoSEQ multiplex PCR; TCRdb keeps only in-frame clonotypes and omits some of them. The data hold some 150,000 clones, with approximately 80% observed a single time.

The TCR comes from a woman between 18 and 30 years old in good health and CMV-seronegative. Material for sequencing was PBMCs. The chain uses TRBV7-9 and TRBJ1-1; D is possibly TRBD1 (6 bases). CDR3 amino acids: CASIKGDGEAFF. CDR3 DNA sequence: TGTGCCAGCATCAAGGGGGACGGTGAAGCTTTCTTT.